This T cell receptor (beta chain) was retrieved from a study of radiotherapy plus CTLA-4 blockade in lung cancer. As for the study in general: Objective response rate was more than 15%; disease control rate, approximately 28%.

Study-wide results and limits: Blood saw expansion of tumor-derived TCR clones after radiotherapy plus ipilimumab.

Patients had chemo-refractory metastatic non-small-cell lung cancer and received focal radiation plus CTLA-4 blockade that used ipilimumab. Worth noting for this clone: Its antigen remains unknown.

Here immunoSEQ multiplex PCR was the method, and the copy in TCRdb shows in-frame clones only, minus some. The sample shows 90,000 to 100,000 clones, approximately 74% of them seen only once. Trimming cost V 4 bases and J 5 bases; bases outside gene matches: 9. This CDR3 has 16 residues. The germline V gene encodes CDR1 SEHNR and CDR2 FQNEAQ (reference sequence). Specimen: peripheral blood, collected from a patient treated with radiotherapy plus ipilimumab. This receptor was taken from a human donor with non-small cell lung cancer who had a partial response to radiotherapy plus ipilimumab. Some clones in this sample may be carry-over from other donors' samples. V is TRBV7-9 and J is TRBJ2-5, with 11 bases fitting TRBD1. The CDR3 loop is CASSSGPGTGGETQYF. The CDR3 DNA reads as TGTGCCAGCAGCTCCGGTCCCGGGACAGGGGGGGAGACCCAGTACTTC.